A single sample gave rise to the 20 T cell receptor beta chains below, sequenced in a study of cytomegalovirus exposure and HLA in healthy donors. Here immunoSEQ multiplex PCR was the method, and the copy in TCRdb shows in-frame clones only, minus some. Counted here are approximately 200,000 clones, 90% to 95% occurring once; the ten biggest clones make up 0.85% to 1.2%. The sample was PBMCs. These receptors all stem from a woman aged 18-29 years in good health and CMV-seronegative.

This clone was recorded once. V and J are TRBV27 and TRBJ2-2, with TRBD2 matching over 11 bases. Germline-derived CDR1 and CDR2 are MNHEY and SMNVEV (reference sequence). V gave up 5 bases and J gave up 4 bases; unmatched junction bases: 6. The CDR3 totals 16 residues. The CDR3 reads CASSPGLAELTGELFF. As DNA, the CDR3 is TGTGCCAGCAGTCCGGGACTAGCGGAGCTCACCGGGGAGCTGTTTTTT.

The J gene is TRBJ2-3, the V gene TRBV4-1; 7 bases are a match to TRBD2. The CDR3 runs 16 residues. The ends lost 4 bases at V and 1 base at J; junction bases unmatched: 8. The germline CDR1 and CDR2 sequences are MGHRA and YSYEKL. The CDR3 coding sequence is TGCGCCAGCAGCCCAGTCGACGCGGGAGGCACAGATACGCAGTATTTT. Encoded protein: CASSPVDAGGTDTQYF.

This chain connects TRBV13 to TRBJ1-1; TRBD1 is a possible D gene (5 bases). Germline assignment: CDR1 PRHDT and CDR2 FYEKMQ (reference sequence). There are 18 residues in the CDR3. The ends were cut back, 3 bases at V and 5 bases at J, with 25 bases in the middle. The CDR3 DNA follows: TGTGCCAGCAGCTTTTCGACCCAGCGGGCGGGGAGGGGAACTGAAGCTTTCTTT. It is translated as CASSFSTQRAGRGTEAFF.

DNA of the CDR3: TGTGCCAGCAGCTTAGGGACAGGAGGGAAGCAGTTCTTC. It specifies CASSLGTGGKQFF. The rearrangement uses TRBV7-2 and TRBJ2-1; possibly TRBD1 for D (7 bases). Trimming took 1 base from V and 11 from J, leaving 12 bases between them. This CDR3 is 13 amino acids long. Germline CDR1 and CDR2: SGHTA and FQGNSA. The variable domain in full, with the rest retrieved from reference TRBV7-2 and TRBJ2-1, is GAGVSQSPSNKVTEKGKDVELRCDPISGHTALYWYRQSLGQGLEFLIYFQGNSAPDKSGLPSDRFSAERTGGSVSTLTIQRTQQEDSAVYLCASSLGTGGKQFFGPGTRLTVL.

The gene calls are TRBV25-1 and TRBJ1-2, with D unresolved. This CDR3 is built from 17 residues. Trimming removed 6 bases from V and 8 bases from J, with 28 bases in between. Germline loops: CDR1 MGHDK, CDR2 SYGVNS. The CDR3 here is CASSATLYTRGVRGYTF. The CDR3 DNA reads TGTGCCAGCAGCGCAACGCTGTATACCCGGGGAGTTCGGGGCTACACCTTC.

The chain carries TRBV6-1 and TRBJ2-7, with D possibly matching TRBD2 (7 bases). CDR1 is MNHNS, CDR2 SASEGT, per germline. CDR3 length: 17 amino acids. Trimming stripped 1 base from V and 6 bases from J, with 22 bases between. This CDR3 is CASSEDGGRKNPGEQYF. CDR3 sequence (DNA): TGTGCCAGCAGTGAAGACGGGGGGCGAAAAAATCCCGGCGAGCAGTACTTC.

A remark on this clone: One junction end does not reproduce the germline sequence, and a read error may be involved. The chain combines TRBV6-1 with TRBJ1-2, with D perhaps TRBD1 (5 bases). Germline values: CDR1 MNHNS, CDR2 SASEGT. The length of the CDR3 is 13 residues. CDR3 sequence (DNA): TGTGCCAGCAGTGAGTCGAGGTCAGGGCCTGAAGTATTC. Protein sequence: CASSESRSGPEVF.

The gene calls are TRBV9 and TRBJ2-6, with TRBD1 identical over 9 bases. Losses at the gene ends were 3 bases for V and 4 bases for J; bases not matched to a gene: 14. This CDR3 comprises 19 residues. Germline assignment: CDR1 SGDLS and CDR2 YYNGEE. The CDR3 region has the DNA TGTGCCAGCAGCGACAAGGGTCCCGGGACAGGGCTCGGGGCCAACGTCCTGACTTTC. Amino acids: CASSDKGPGTGLGANVLTF.

V usage is TRBV10-1 and J usage is TRBJ1-1; a possible D gene is TRBD1 (6 bases). Germline-derived CDR1 and CDR2 are WNHNN and SYGVQD (reference sequence). V lost 6 bases and J lost 1, with 9 bases in between. This CDR3 region has 13 residues. CDR3 DNA: TGCGCCAGCAGATGGACAGAGAACACTGAAGCTTTCTTT. Translating it yields CASRWTENTEAFF.

This clone was seen a single time. The V and J genes are TRBV6-5 and TRBJ2-1; 10 bases map to TRBD2. V dropped 2 bases and J dropped 6; count of bases not matched to a gene: 7. The length of the CDR3 is 16 residues. Germline V gene sequence: CDR1 MNHEY, CDR2 SVGAGI. CDR3 nucleotides: TGTGCCAGCAGTTACACGAGCGGGAGGGCCCTCAATGAGCAGTTCTTC. This gives the protein CASSYTSGRALNEQFF.

This chain joins TRBV5-1 and TRBJ2-7, with 11 bases matching TRBD2. The CDR3 sequence is 16 residues long. Germline lookup yields CDR1 SGHRS and CDR2 YFSETQ. With V trimmed by 0 bases and J by 3 bases, 5 bases remained unmatched. As DNA, the CDR3 is TGCGCCAGCAGCTTGGGGGTAGCGGGAGGGAGCTACGAGCAGTACTTC. Its translation is CASSLGVAGGSYEQYF.

V is TRBV10-3 and J is TRBJ1-1; 9 bases map to TRBD1. CDR1 and CDR2 (germline): ENHRY, SYGVKD. Trimming removed 0 bases from V and 1 base from J; junction bases left unmatched: 0. The CDR3 is made up of 15 amino acids. The CDR3 DNA reads as TGTGCCATCAGTGAGTCGACAGGGGGGAACACTGAAGCTTTCTTT. Translated: CAISESTGGNTEAFF.

This sequence joins TRBV11-2 and TRBJ2-1, with 7 bases aligning to TRBD2. Losses at the gene ends were 3 bases for V and 6 bases for J; bases not matched to a gene: 8. The CDR3 contains 15 residues. Germline CDR1 reads SGHAT; CDR2 reads FQNNGV. The CDR3 spells CASSFEGGSFNEQFF. The CDR3 DNA follows: TGTGCCAGCAGCTTCGAAGGCGGGAGTTTCAATGAGCAGTTCTTC.

This clone was seen more than once but under ten times. The CDR3 DNA reads as TGTGCCAGCAGCCCCCTGGCGGGAGTGACCTACGAGCAGTACTTC. Its translation is CASSPLAGVTYEQYF. The genes are TRBV7-3 and TRBJ2-7; TRBD2 matches 7 bases. The CDR3 is 15 amino acids. The V gene end was trimmed by 5 bases and the J gene end by 2 bases; junction bases not matched to a gene: 9. Per germline, CDR1 SGHTA and CDR2 FQGTGA.

This clone was counted a few times. In the same sample, other DNA sequences code for this CDR3. V usage is TRBV5-1 and J usage is TRBJ1-1; TRBD1 might be the D (6 bases). The CDR3 has 13 residues. V lost 2 bases, J lost 1 base, and 6 bases lay in between. CDR1 is SGHRS and CDR2 is YFSETQ in the germline V gene. CDR3 nucleotide sequence: TGCGCCAGCAGCTTACAGGGGAACACTGAAGCTTTCTTT. Its protein is CASSLQGNTEAFF.

This chain links TRBV28 with TRBJ2-4; possibly TRBD1 for D (5 bases). Trimming took off 6 bases at V and 6 bases at J, with 18 bases between the two ends. The CDR3 is made up of 15 amino acids. The germline V gene encodes CDR1 MDHEN and CDR2 SYDVKM. The CDR3 DNA is TGTGCCAGCAGCTTCCCTGAAGGGGTGGTAAACATTCAGTACTTC. This gives the protein CASSFPEGVVNIQYF.

The rearrangement uses TRBV5-5 and TRBJ2-7, with TRBD2 matching over 10 bases. Germline V gene lookup returns CDR1 SGHKS and CDR2 YYEKEE (reference sequence). V gave up 2 bases and J gave up 6 bases; unmatched junction bases: 8. The CDR3 has 15 amino acids. The CDR3 here is CASSFGLAGVGEQYF. The DNA of the CDR3 is TGTGCCAGCAGCTTTGGCCTAGCGGGAGTGGGCGAGCAGTACTTC.

The gene calls are TRBV11-2 and TRBJ1-5; a weak D match, TRBD1 (6 bases). With 6 bases removed from V and 9 bases from J, the gap between germline ends came to 15 bases. Germline values: CDR1 SGHAT, CDR2 FQNNGV. This CDR3 comprises 13 residues. CDR3 nucleotide sequence: TGTGCCAGCAGTCCCGGGCAGGGGAGGCCCCAGCATTTT. This codes for CASSPGQGRPQHF.

This clone was recorded a few times. This sequence joins TRBV4-2 and TRBJ1-2, with D unclear. The CDR3 sequence is 15 residues long. V was clipped by 0 bases and J by 7 bases, with 15 bases between them. Germline CDR1 and CDR2: LGHNA and YNFKEQ. The CDR3 here is CASSQERTSRGGYTF. CDR3 sequence (DNA): TGTGCCAGCAGCCAAGAGAGGACTAGCCGTGGTGGCTACACCTTC.

The chain carries TRBV19 and TRBJ2-6; TRBD1 matches 9 bases. The germline CDR1 and CDR2 sequences are LNHDA and SQIVND (reference sequence). The CDR3 has 18 residues. J lost 1 base, V lost 5 bases, and 9 bases had no gene match. The CDR3 DNA reads as TGTGCCAGTAGTCTACGTACGGGACAGGGTTCTGGGGCCAACGTCCTGACTTTC. Its protein product is CASSLRTGQGSGANVLTF.